A single sample is the source of the 4 T cell receptor beta chains below, sequenced in a study of blood T cell repertoires in COVID-19. Sequencing used immunoSEQ multiplex PCR; TCRdb keeps in-frame clones, though not all of them. The repertoire consists of about 300,000 clones, with 83% occurring once and the leading ten covering 8.5% to 9.5%. Sequenced input: peripheral blood. The receptors shown here come from a woman aged 50 to 65 who had recovered from COVID-19.

V usage is TRBV19 and J usage is TRBJ1-5, with 10 bases fitting TRBD1. The CDR3 runs 13 residues. Germline lookup yields CDR1 LNHDA and CDR2 SQIVND (reference sequence). J gave up 7 bases and V 4 bases, and 1 base lay outside the gene matches. In DNA form, the CDR3 reads TGTGCCAGTAGTAGGACAGGGGGACAGCCCCAGCATTTT. Protein sequence: CASSRTGGQPQHF. The entire variable domain, with the rest obtained from reference TRBV19 and TRBJ1-5, is as follows: DGGITQSPKYLFRKEGQNVTLSCEQNLNHDAMYWYRQDPGQGLRLIYYSQIVNDFQKGDIAEGYSVSREKKESFPLTVTSAQKNPTAFYLCASSRTGGQPQHFGDGTRLSIL.

The V call is TRBV27, the J call TRBJ1-5; the D is unclear. Germline CDR1 and CDR2: MNHEY and SMNVEV (reference sequence). The length of the CDR3 is 14 residues. The V end was cut by 5 bases, the J end by 1 base, with 9 bases between. DNA for the CDR3: TGTGCCAGCAGTCCCCGGGTGAGCAATCAGCCCCAGCATTTT. Translated, it gives CASSPRVSNQPQHF.

This chain connects TRBV6-2 or TRBV6-3 to TRBJ1-1, with 8 positions matching TRBD1. This CDR3 region has 14 residues. CDR1 is MNHEY, CDR2 SVGEGT, per germline. The J segment lost 1 base and the V segment lost 6 bases, leaving 4 bases of the junction unmatched. The CDR3 region is CASSPQGGNTEAFF. As DNA, the CDR3 is TGTGCCAGCAGCCCACAGGGGGGGAACACTGAAGCTTTCTTT.

Worth noting for this clone: Additional DNA sequences in this sample encode the identical CDR3. This chain links TRBV7-9 with TRBJ1-5, with D possibly TRBD1 on 6 matching bases. With 5 bases removed from V and 6 bases from J, the gap between germline ends came to 17 bases. Looked up from germline, CDR1 is SEHNR and CDR2 is FQNEAQ (reference sequence). The CDR3 is made up of 15 amino acids. The chain's CDR3 is CASSPRGGGSQPQHF. DNA for the CDR3: TGTGCCAGCAGCCCTAGGGGAGGGGGGAGTCAGCCCCAGCATTTT. The entire variable domain, with the rest obtained from reference TRBV7-9 and TRBJ1-5, is as follows: DTGVSQNPRHKITKRGQNVTFRCDPISEHNRLYWYRQTLGQGPEFLTYFQNEAQLEKSRLLSDRFSAERPKGSFSTLEIQRTEQGDSAMYLCASSPRGGGSQPQHFGDGTRLSIL.